One sample yielded the 24 T cell receptor beta chains listed below, sequenced in a study of beta chain features in type 1 diabetes. Study-wide findings and caveats: Type 1 diabetes patients had TCRB CDR3s that were shorter (moderately but significantly so) in all four CD4+ subsets.

These receptors' antigens are unknown. Expressed TCRB transcripts were sequenced because the isolated RNA had all been reverse transcribed beforehand. Some clones are missing from TCRdb's copy, which holds only in-frame ones; the method was immunoSEQ multiplex PCR. In the table there are some 190,000 clones, under 9.5% of which are singletons. The sample was central memory CD4+ T cells from blood. These receptors all stem from a man aged 18 to 30 with type 1 diabetes.

This clone was detected only a few times. The chain carries TRBV18 and TRBJ1-1; D is undetermined. The CDR3 is 13 residues long. Germline values: CDR1 KGHSH, CDR2 LQKENI. The germline V and J ends were trimmed by 5 bases and 1 base, with 8 bases remaining between them. The CDR3 is CASSYGGNTEAFF. CDR3 bases: TGTGCCAGCTCATACGGCGGGAACACTGAAGCTTTCTTT. The full variable domain, with the rest looked up from reference TRBV18 and TRBJ1-1, is NAGVMQNPRHLVRRRGQEARLRCSPMKGHSHVYWYRQLPEEGLKFMVYLQKENIIDESGMPKERFSAEFPKEGPSILRIQQVVRGDSAAYFCASSYGGNTEAFFGQGTRLTVV.

The chain combines TRBV5-4 with TRBJ1-2; 8 bases fit TRBD1. CDR1 is SGHNT and CDR2 is YYREEE in the germline V gene (reference sequence). After removal of 5 bases from V and 6 bases from J, the junction contained 9 bases not matched to a gene. CDR3 length: 14 amino acids. The CDR3 DNA is TGTGCCAGCAGTTATGACAGGGGTGACGATGGCTACACCTTC. This codes for CASSYDRGDDGYTF.

This clone has only a few counts. The rearrangement joins TRBV7-6 to TRBJ1-1, with 10 bases identical to TRBD1. V trimming: 3 bases; J trimming: 6 bases; junction bases outside the gene matches: 1. The CDR3 length is 13 residues. Germline V gene data show CDR1 as SGHVS and CDR2 as FNYEAQ. CDR3 DNA sequence: TGTGCCAGCAGCTTGACAGGGGGCCCTGAAGCTTTCTTT. Its translation: CASSLTGGPEAFF.

This clone was observed a handful of times. The chain combines TRBV6-5 with TRBJ2-1, with D perhaps matching TRBD2 (6 bases). Deletions cut 4 bases from V and 2 bases from J, with 15 bases between. The germline CDR1 and CDR2 sequences are MNHEY and SVGAGI. There are 16 residues in the CDR3. CDR3 residues: CASSSQGSGPYNEQFF. DNA of the CDR3: TGTGCCAGCAGTTCCCAGGGTAGCGGACCCTACAATGAGCAGTTCTTC.

This clone turned up a few times. CDR3 in amino acids: CASSQGAATYSPLHF. The CDR3 region has the DNA TGCGCCAGCAGCCAAGGGGCAGCAACTTATTCACCCCTCCACTTT. The chain has TRBV4-1 and TRBJ1-6, with unresolved D. Trimming pared 1 base from V and 8 bases from J, leaving 12 bases between. The CDR3 is 15 residues long. Germline CDR1 is MGHRA and CDR2 is YSYEKL.

A few counts support this clone. V is TRBV7-6 and J is TRBJ2-7; the match to TRBD2 covers 7 bases. This CDR3 spans 14 amino acids. Unmatched junction bases numbered 5, after V lost 3 bases and J lost 3 bases. The germline V gene has CDR1 SGHVS and CDR2 FNYEAQ. CDR3 region: CASSFYVAGYEQYF. CDR3 in DNA: TGTGCCAGCAGCTTTTACGTAGCGGGCTACGAGCAGTACTTC.

The chain carries TRBV29-1 and TRBJ1-1; TRBD1 matches 10 bases. Unmatched junction bases numbered 4, after V lost 5 bases and J lost 1 base. This CDR3 region has 14 residues. Germline values: CDR1 SQVTM, CDR2 ANQGSEA. The CDR3 here is CSVRQGATNTEAFF. In DNA form, the CDR3 reads TGCAGCGTTAGACAGGGGGCCACGAACACTGAAGCTTTCTTT.

Ten or more counts support this clone. The chain carries TRBV30 and TRBJ2-2; D uncertain. CDR3 length equals 14 residues. CDR1 and CDR2 (germline): GTSNPN, SVGIG (reference sequence). The ends were cut back, 6 bases at V and 0 bases at J, with 11 bases in the middle. The CDR3, as DNA: TGTGCCTGTCTGCCTACCACGAACACCGGGGAGCTGTTTTTT. This sequence encodes CACLPTTNTGELFF.

This clone turned up a few times. The chain couples TRBV30 to TRBJ1-3; D perhaps matches TRBD1 (6 bases). Germline lookup yields CDR1 GTSNPN and CDR2 SVGIG (reference sequence). This CDR3 contains 18 residues. Trimming removed 2 bases from V and 0 bases from J, with 20 bases in between. CDR3 nucleotide sequence: TGTGCCTGGAGTCCCAAACAGGGTGGGTTCTTCTCTGGAAACACCATATATTTT. Its protein product is CAWSPKQGGFFSGNTIYF.

This sequence joins TRBV7-9 and TRBJ2-2; D may be TRBD1 (6 bases). Germline V gene lookup returns CDR1 SEHNR and CDR2 FQNEAQ (reference sequence). Trimming removed 1 base at V and 6 bases at J, with 9 bases between. This CDR3 has 14 amino acids. The CDR3 DNA is TGTGCCAGCAGCTTAGGACAGGCGCCCGGGGAGCTGTTTTTT. This gives the protein CASSLGQAPGELFF.

This clone was observed a few times. The chain uses TRBV4-3 and TRBJ1-4; no reliable D call. V lost 1 base to trimming and J lost 8 bases, with 32 bases between them. The germline V gene has CDR1 LGHNA and CDR2 YSLEER. This CDR3 is built from 21 residues. The CDR3 protein is CASSQVLVTMMIASRREKLFF. The CDR3 nucleotides read TGCGCCAGCAGCCAAGTTTTGGTAACCATGATGATTGCCTCTAGGAGAGAAAAACTGTTTTTT.

In this sample, this clone turned up a few times. The rearrangement uses TRBV19 and TRBJ1-5; TRBD1 agrees at 8 bases. Germline V gene sequence: CDR1 LNHDA, CDR2 SQIVND (reference sequence). The CDR3 has 14 residues. The CDR3 region is CATQGDLSNQPQHF. CDR3 sequence (DNA): TGTGCTACACAGGGGGACCTTAGCAATCAGCCCCAGCATTTT.

The rearrangement joins TRBV9 to TRBJ2-5, with TRBD2 matching over 15 bases. The trim removed 2 bases at V and 2 bases at J, leaving 7 bases unmatched. CDR1 is SGDLS, CDR2 YYNGEE, per germline. There are 18 residues in the CDR3. CDR3 loop: CASSVGTSGGPTQETQYF. CDR3 nucleotides: TGTGCCAGCAGCGTCGGGACTAGCGGGGGGCCCACACAAGAGACCCAGTACTTC.

The chain combines TRBV6-6 with TRBJ2-7; a weak D match, TRBD2 (7 bases). This CDR3 region has 14 residues. Trimming stripped 5 bases from V and 3 bases from J, with 14 bases between. Germline V gene sequence: CDR1 MNHNY, CDR2 SVGAGI (reference sequence). The CDR3 is CASSGGAFNYEQYF. The CDR3 coding sequence is TGTGCCAGCAGTGGGGGGGCGTTCAACTACGAGCAGTACTTC.

This chain joins TRBV27 and TRBJ2-7; 7 nucleotides match TRBD1. This CDR3 spans 15 amino acids. The J segment lost 7 bases and the V segment lost 4 bases, leaving 13 bases of the junction unmatched. Germline values: CDR1 MNHEY, CDR2 SMNVEV (reference sequence). The CDR3, as DNA: TGTGCCAGCAGTTCGCCCGGGACAGCGGTCTGGGAGCAGTACTTC. It translates to CASSSPGTAVWEQYF.

This clone was found many times. The chain joins TRBV7-8 to TRBJ2-5, with D tentatively TRBD2 (6 bases). Germline V gives CDR1 SGHVS, CDR2 FQNEAQ. The CDR3 length is 13 residues. Between the trimmed V and J ends, which lost 5 bases and 3 bases, there was a span of 10 bases. The CDR3 sequence: CASSQPGEETQYF. DNA for the CDR3: TGTGCCAGCAGCCAACCGGGGGAAGAGACCCAGTACTTC.

This clone was seen only a few times. Written as DNA, the CDR3 is TGTGCCACCAGCAGGGCCTCTAGCAATCAGCCCCAGCATTTT. Amino acids: CATSRASSNQPQHF. The rearrangement uses TRBV15 and TRBJ1-5; no reliable D call. Trimming cost V 3 bases and J 0 bases, with 6 bases left between them. Germline loops: CDR1 LNHNV, CDR2 YYDKDF (reference sequence). This CDR3 has 14 amino acids. The full variable domain, completed using reference TRBV15 and TRBJ1-5, is DAMVIQNPRYQVTQFGKPVTLSCSQTLNHNVMYWYQQKSSQAPKLLFHYYDKDFNNEADTPDNFQSRRPNTSFCFLDIRSPGLGDTAMYLCATSRASSNQPQHFGDGTRLSIL.

Only a few counts were recorded for this clone. The chain links TRBV14 to TRBJ2-5; 7 bases map to TRBD2. After removal of 0 bases from V and 5 bases from J, the junction contained 9 bases not matched to a gene. The CDR3 extends over 16 amino acids. Per the germline V gene, CDR1 is SGHDN and CDR2 is FVKESK. CDR3 amino acids: CASSQDRKAGIETQYF. CDR3 bases: TGTGCCAGCAGCCAAGATCGGAAAGCGGGGATCGAGACCCAGTACTTC.

The table lists this clone with many counts. This chain uses TRBV30 with TRBJ2-1, with 8 bases fitting TRBD2. Germline V gene sequence: CDR1 GTSNPN, CDR2 SVGIG (reference sequence). Germline trimming cut 3 bases from V and 0 bases from J; bases unmatched to any gene: 19. The length of the CDR3 is 20 residues. CDR3 amino acids: CAWSPWVGFSGISSYNEQFF. DNA of the CDR3: TGTGCCTGGAGCCCATGGGTGGGATTTAGCGGGATCAGCTCCTACAATGAGCAGTTCTTC. The full variable domain, rest sourced from reference TRBV30 and TRBJ2-1, is SQTIHQWPATLVQPVGSPLSLECTVEGTSNPNLYWYRQAAGRGLQLLFYSVGIGQISSEVPQNLSASRPQDRQFILSSKKLLLSDSGFYLCAWSPWVGFSGISSYNEQFFGPGTRLTVL.

This clone has just a few counts. The chain recombines TRBV28 with TRBJ1-5; D may be TRBD1 (6 bases). Germline CDR1 and CDR2: MDHEN and SYDVKM. This CDR3 has 14 amino acids. V dropped 6 bases and J dropped 3 bases, with 12 bases sitting between them. CDR3 protein: CASRLDRTNQPQHF. Written as DNA, the CDR3 is TGTGCCAGCAGACTTGACAGGACCAATCAGCCCCAGCATTTT.

This clone occurred a few times. The chain is built from TRBV5-1 and TRBJ2-5; D is perhaps TRBD1 (6 bases). The germline V gene has CDR1 SGHRS and CDR2 YFSETQ. There are 15 residues in the CDR3. Trimming shortened V by 0 bases and J by 8 bases, and 17 bases separated the two germline ends. In DNA, the CDR3 is TGCGCCAGCAGCTTGGCAGGGGCCGTGTCTGGAACCCAGTACTTC. Amino acid sequence: CASSLAGAVSGTQYF.

The gene calls are TRBV7-2 and TRBJ1-5; D is ambiguous. Germline CDR1 and CDR2: SGHTA and FQGNSA. The CDR3 is made up of 17 amino acids. V lost 1 base and J 4 bases, leaving 17 bases between the germline ends. CDR3 bases: TGTGCCAGCAGCTTAGGCTATGGCAGGAATTATAATCAGCCCCAGCATTTT. Translated, it gives CASSLGYGRNYNQPQHF.

This sequence joins TRBV9 and TRBJ2-2, with D maybe TRBD1 (5 bases). Trimming removed 4 bases at V and 6 bases at J, with 13 bases between. Germline-derived CDR1 and CDR2 are SGDLS and YYNGEE. This CDR3 contains 14 residues. The CDR3 loop is CASSPLAGSGELFF. CDR3 nucleotide sequence: TGTGCCAGCAGCCCGCTGGCAGGGTCCGGGGAGCTGTTTTTT. The full variable domain, rest sourced from reference TRBV9 and TRBJ2-2, is DSGVTQTPKHLITATGQRVTLRCSPRSGDLSVYWYQQSLDQGLQFLIQYYNGEERAKGNILERFSAQQFPDLHSELNLSSLELGDSALYFCASSPLAGSGELFFGEGSRLTVL.

V and J are TRBV2 and TRBJ2-7, with 9 bases fitting TRBD2. The CDR3 consists of 14 residues. V shed 8 bases and J 4 bases; nucleotides not matched to a gene: 9. Germline CDR1 SNHLY, CDR2 FYNNEI. Here the CDR3 DNA reads TGTGCCAGCTCGCGGGAGGGCGGCTTGTACGAGCAGTACTTC. It encodes CASSREGGLYEQYF. Complete variable domain (other parts from reference TRBV2 and TRBJ2-7): EPEVTQTPSHQVTQMGQEVILRCVPISNHLYFYWYRQILGQKVEFLVSFYNNEISEKSEIFDDQFSVERPDGSNFTLKIRSTKLEDSAMYFCASSREGGLYEQYFGPGTRLTVT.